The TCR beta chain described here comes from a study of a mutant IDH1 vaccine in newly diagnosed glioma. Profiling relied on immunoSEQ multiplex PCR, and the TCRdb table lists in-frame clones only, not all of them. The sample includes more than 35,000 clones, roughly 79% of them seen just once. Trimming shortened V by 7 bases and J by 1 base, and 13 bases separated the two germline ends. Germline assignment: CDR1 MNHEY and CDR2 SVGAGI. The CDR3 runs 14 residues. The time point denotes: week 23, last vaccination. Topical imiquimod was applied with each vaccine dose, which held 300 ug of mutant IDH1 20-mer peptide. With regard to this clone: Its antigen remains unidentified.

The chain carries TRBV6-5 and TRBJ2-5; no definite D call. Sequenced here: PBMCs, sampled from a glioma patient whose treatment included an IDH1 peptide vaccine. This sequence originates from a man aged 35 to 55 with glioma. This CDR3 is CASKLSASQETQYF. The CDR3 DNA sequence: TGTGCCAGCAAACTCTCAGCGTCCCAAGAGACCCAGTACTTC.